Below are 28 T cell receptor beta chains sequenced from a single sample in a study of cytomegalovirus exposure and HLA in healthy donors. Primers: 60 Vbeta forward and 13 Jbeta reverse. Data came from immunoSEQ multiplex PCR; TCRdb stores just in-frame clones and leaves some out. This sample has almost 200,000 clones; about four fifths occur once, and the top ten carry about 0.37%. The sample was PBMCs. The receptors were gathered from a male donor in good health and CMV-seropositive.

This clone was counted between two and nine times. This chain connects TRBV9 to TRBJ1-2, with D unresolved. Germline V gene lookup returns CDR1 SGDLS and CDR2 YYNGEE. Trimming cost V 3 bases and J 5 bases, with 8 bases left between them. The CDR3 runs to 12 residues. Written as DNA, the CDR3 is TGTGCCAGCAGCGGCTTCTATTATGGCTACACCTTC. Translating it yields CASSGFYYGYTF.

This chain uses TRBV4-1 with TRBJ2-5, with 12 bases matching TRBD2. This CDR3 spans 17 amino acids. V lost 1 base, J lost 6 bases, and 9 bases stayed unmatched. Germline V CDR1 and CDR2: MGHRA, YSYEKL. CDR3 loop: CASSQVLAGGREKTQYF. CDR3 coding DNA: TGCGCCAGCAGCCAAGTGCTAGCGGGGGGGCGCGAAAAGACCCAGTACTTC.

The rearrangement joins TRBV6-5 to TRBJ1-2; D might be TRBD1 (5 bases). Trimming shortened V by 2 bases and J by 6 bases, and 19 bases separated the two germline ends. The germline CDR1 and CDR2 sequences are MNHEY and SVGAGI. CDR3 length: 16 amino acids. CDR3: CASSYTQTGVGDGYTF. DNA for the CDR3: TGTGCCAGCAGTTACACCCAGACGGGGGTGGGCGATGGCTACACCTTC.

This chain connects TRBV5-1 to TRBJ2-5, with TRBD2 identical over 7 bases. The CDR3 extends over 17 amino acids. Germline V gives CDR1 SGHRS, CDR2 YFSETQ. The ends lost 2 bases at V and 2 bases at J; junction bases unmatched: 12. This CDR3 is CASSFSPLSGEQETQYF. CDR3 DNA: TGCGCCAGCAGCTTTAGCCCCCTGAGCGGGGAGCAAGAGACCCAGTACTTC.

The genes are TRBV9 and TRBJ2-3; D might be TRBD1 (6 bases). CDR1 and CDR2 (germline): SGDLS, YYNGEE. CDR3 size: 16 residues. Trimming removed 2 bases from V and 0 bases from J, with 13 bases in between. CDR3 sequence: CASSVKDSASTDTQYF. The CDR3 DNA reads TGTGCCAGCAGCGTTAAGGACAGTGCTAGCACAGATACGCAGTATTTT. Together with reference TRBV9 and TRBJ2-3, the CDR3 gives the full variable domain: DSGVTQTPKHLITATGQRVTLRCSPRSGDLSVYWYQQSLDQGLQFLIQYYNGEERAKGNILERFSAQQFPDLHSELNLSSLELGDSALYFCASSVKDSASTDTQYFGPGTRLTVL.

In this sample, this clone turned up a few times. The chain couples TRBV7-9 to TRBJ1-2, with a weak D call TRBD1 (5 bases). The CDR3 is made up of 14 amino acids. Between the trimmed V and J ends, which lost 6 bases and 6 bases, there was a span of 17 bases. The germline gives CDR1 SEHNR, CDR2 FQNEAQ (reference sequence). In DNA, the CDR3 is TGTGCCAGCAGGGTACAGGAAAACCGGAATGGCTACACCTTC. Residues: CASRVQENRNGYTF.

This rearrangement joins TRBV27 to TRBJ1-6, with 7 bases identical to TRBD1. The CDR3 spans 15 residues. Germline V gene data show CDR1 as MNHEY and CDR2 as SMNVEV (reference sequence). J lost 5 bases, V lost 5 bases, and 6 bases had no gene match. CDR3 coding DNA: TGTGCCAGCAGTACCGCCGGGACAGATAATTCACCCCTCCACTTT. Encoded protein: CASSTAGTDNSPLHF.

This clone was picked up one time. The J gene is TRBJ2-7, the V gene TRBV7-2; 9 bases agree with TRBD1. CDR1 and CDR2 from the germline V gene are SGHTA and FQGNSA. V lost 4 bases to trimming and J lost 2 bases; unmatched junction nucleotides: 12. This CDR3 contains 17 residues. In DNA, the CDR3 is TGTGCCAGCAGCTCCAGACCGGGACAGGGTCCAACCTACGAGCAGTACTTC. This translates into CASSSRPGQGPTYEQYF. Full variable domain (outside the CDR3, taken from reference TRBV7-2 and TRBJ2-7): GAGVSQSPSNKVTEKGKDVELRCDPISGHTALYWYRQSLGQGLEFLIYFQGNSAPDKSGLPSDRFSAERTGGSVSTLTIQRTQQEDSAVYLCASSSRPGQGPTYEQYFGPGTRLTVT.

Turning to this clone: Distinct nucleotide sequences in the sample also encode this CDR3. The CDR3 protein is CASSLAGVYNEQFF. CDR3 DNA sequence: TGTGCCAGCAGCTTAGCAGGAGTCTACAATGAGCAGTTCTTC. V and J are TRBV7-2 and TRBJ2-1; no firm D call. The CDR3 loop spans 14 amino acids. V was cut by 0 bases and J by 3 bases, with 6 bases left in between. The germline V gene has CDR1 SGHTA and CDR2 FQGNSA.

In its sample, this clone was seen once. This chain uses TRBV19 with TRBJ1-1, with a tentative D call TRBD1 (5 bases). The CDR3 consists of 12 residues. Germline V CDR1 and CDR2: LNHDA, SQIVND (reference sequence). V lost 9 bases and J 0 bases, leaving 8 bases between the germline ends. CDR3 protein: CASWDLNTEAFF. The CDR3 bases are TGTGCCAGCTGGGACTTGAACACTGAAGCTTTCTTT. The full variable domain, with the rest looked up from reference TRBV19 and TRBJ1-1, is DGGITQSPKYLFRKEGQNVTLSCEQNLNHDAMYWYRQDPGQGLRLIYYSQIVNDFQKGDIAEGYSVSREKKESFPLTVTSAQKNPTAFYLCASWDLNTEAFFGQGTRLTVV.

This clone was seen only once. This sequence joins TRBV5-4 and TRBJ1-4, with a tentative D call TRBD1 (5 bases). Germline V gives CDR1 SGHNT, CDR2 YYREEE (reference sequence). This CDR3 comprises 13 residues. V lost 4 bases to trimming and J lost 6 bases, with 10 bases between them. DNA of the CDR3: TGTGCCAGCAGCCGTGGGACTGATGAAAAACTGTTTTTT. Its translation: CASSRGTDEKLFF.

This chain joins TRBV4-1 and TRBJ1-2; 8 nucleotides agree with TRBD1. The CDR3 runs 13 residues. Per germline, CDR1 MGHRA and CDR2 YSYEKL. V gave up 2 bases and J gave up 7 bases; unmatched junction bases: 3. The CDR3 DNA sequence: TGCGCCAGCAGCCAACAGGGGGCTGGTGGCTACACCTTC. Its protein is CASSQQGAGGYTF.

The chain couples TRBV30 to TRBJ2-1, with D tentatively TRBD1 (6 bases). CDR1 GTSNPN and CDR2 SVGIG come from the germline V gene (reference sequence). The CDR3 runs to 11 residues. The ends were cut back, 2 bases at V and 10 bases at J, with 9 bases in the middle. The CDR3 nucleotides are TGTGCCTGGAGTCGTGGGACAGAGCAGTTCTTC. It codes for CAWSRGTEQFF.

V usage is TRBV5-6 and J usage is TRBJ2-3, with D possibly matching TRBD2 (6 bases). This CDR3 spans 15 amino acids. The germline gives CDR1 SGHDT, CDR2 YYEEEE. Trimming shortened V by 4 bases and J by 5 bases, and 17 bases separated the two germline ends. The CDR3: CASSDTTREIDTQYF. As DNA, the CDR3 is TGTGCCAGCAGCGATACGACTAGGGAAATAGATACGCAGTATTTT.

This CDR3 reads CASIRLAAVTNEQFF. As DNA, the CDR3 is TGTGCCAGCATCCGACTAGCGGCAGTTACGAATGAGCAGTTCTTC. V and J are TRBV6-1 and TRBJ2-1; 9 positions match TRBD2. V dropped 7 bases and J dropped 7; count of bases not matched to a gene: 11. This CDR3 spans 15 amino acids. Germline V lookup: CDR1 MNHNS, CDR2 SASEGT.

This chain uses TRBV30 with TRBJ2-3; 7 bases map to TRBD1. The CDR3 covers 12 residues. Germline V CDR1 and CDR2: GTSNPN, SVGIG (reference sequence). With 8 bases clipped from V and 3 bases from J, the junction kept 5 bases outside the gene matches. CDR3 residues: CAGTDNTDTQYF. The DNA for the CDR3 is TGTGCCGGGACAGATAATACAGATACGCAGTATTTT.

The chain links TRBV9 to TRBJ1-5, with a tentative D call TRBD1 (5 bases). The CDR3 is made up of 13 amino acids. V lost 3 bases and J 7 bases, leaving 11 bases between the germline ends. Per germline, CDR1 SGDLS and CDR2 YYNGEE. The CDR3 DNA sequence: TGTGCCAGCAGCGCAGAACCAGGGCAGCCCCAGCATTTT. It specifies CASSAEPGQPQHF.

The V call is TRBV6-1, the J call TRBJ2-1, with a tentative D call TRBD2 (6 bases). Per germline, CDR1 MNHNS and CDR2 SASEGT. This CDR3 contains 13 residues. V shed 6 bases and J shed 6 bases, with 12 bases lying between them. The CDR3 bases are TGTGCCAGCAGGCGGCGGGGCAGCAATGAGCAGTTCTTC. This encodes CASRRRGSNEQFF.

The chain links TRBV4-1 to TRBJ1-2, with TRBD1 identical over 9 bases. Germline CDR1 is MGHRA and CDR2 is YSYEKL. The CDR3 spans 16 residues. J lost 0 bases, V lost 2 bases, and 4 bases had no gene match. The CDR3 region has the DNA TGCGCCAGCAGCCAACCAAGACAGGGGGCTAACTATGGCTACACCTTC. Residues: CASSQPRQGANYGYTF.

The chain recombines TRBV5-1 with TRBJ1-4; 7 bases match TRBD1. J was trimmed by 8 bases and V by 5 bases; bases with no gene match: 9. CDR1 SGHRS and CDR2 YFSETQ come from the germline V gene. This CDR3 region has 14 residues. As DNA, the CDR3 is TGCGCCAGCAGGGCCGGGACAGCCCGAGAAAAACTGTTTTTT. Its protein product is CASRAGTAREKLFF.

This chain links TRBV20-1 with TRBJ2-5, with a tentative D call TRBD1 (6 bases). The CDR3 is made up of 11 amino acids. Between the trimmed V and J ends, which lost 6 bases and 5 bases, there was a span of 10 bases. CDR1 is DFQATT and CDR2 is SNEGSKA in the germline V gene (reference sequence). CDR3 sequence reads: CSARGGETQYF. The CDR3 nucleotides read TGCAGTGCCAGGGGTGGCGAGACCCAGTACTTC.

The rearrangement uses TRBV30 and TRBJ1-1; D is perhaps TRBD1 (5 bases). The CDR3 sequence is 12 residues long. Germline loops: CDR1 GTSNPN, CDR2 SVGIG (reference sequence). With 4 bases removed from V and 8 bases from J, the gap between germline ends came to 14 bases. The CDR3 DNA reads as TGTGCCTGGAACCTGGCGGGGCGGGAAGCTTTCTTT. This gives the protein CAWNLAGREAFF.

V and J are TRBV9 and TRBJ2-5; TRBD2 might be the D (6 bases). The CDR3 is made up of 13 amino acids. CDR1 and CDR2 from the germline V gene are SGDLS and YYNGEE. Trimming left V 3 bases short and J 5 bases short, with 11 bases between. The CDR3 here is CASSEAAGETQYF. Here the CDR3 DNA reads TGTGCCAGCAGCGAGGCGGCGGGGGAGACCCAGTACTTC.

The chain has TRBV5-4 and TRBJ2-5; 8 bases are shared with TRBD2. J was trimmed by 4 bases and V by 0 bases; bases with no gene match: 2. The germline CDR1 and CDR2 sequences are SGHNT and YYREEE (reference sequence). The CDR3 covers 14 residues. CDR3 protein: CASSLAGGAETQYF. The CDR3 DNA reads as TGTGCCAGCAGCTTGGCCGGGGGGGCAGAGACCCAGTACTTC.

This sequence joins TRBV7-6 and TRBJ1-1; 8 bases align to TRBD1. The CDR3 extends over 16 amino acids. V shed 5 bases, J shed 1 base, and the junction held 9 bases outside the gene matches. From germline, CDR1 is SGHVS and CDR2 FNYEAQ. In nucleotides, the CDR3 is TGTGCCAGCAGCATCGGTTCCGGGACAGGGAACACTGAAGCTTTCTTT. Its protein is CASSIGSGTGNTEAFF.

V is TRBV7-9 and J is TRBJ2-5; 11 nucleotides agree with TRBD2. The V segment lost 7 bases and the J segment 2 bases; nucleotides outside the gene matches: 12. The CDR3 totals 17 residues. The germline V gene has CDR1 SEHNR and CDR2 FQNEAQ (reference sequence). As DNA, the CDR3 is TGTGCCAGCACAGGGGCGACTAGCGGGGAGAGTCAAGAGACCCAGTACTTC. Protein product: CASTGATSGESQETQYF.

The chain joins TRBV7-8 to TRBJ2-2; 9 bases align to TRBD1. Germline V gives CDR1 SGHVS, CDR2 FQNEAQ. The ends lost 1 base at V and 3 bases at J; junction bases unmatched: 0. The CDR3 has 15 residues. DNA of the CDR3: TGTGCCAGCAGCTTAGGGGACAGGGACACCGGGGAGCTGTTTTTT. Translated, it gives CASSLGDRDTGELFF.

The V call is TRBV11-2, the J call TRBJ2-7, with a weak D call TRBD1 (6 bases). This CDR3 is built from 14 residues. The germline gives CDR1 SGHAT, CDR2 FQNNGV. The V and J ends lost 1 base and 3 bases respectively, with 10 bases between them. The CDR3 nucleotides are TGTGCCAGCAGCTTAGCGCCACAGGGCTACGAGCAGTACTTC. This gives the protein CASSLAPQGYEQYF. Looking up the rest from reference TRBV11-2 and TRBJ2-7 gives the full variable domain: EAGVAQSPRYKIIEKRQSVAFWCNPISGHATLYWYQQILGQGPKLLIQFQNNGVVDDSQLPKDRFSAERLKGVDSTLKIQPAKLEDSAVYLCASSLAPQGYEQYFGPGTRLTVT.